This T cell receptor (beta chain) is from a study of early T cells in non-severe SARS-CoV-2 infection. Study summary: Sequencing of bulk RNA from unsorted whole blood was done, without chain pairing.

This clonotype was detected many times. The ends were cut back, 0 bases at V and 5 bases at J, with 10 bases in the middle. Germline assignment: CDR1 SGHKS and CDR2 YYEKEE (reference sequence). The length of the CDR3 is 14 residues. TCRdb analysed the 5' RACE reads with MiXCR anew, one entry per CDR3 protein. The table has 25,000 to 30,000 distinct CDR3 sequences, approximately 6% seen once; the top ten hold around 30%. The chain links TRBV5-5 to TRBJ2-3; D possibly uses TRBD1 or TRBD2 (5 bases each). The sequence was collected from an adult who was a healthcare worker with PCR-confirmed SARS-CoV-2 infection or an uninfected control (not recorded which). The input for sequencing was whole blood, taken at baseline. CDR3 in DNA: TGTGCCAGCAGCTTGGGAGGGGCTAGAGATACGCAGTATTTT. This encodes CASSLGGARDTQYF. Combining the CDR3 with reference TRBV5-5 and TRBJ2-3 gives the whole variable domain DAGVTQSPTHLIKTRGQQVTLRCSPISGHKSVSWYQQVLGQGPQFIFQYYEKEERGRGNFPDRFSARQFPNYSSELNVNALLLGDSALYLCASSLGGARDTQYFGPGTRLTVL.